One TCR beta chain is described in this entry. Its target is not known. These data originate in a study of shared clonotypes between healthy human individuals. Naive-designated CD8 cells lacked CD45RO, were positively enriched for CCR7, and omitted terminally differentiated effector memory CD45RA+ cells. On sorted subsets, replicate PCRs used roughly 220 ng DNA, or approximately 33,000 T cell genomes. Sequencing used immunoSEQ multiplex PCR; TCRdb keeps in-frame clones, though not all of them. Of about 2.2 million clones in the sample, 93% are singletons; the top ten hold more than 1.5%. Study outcomes and limitations: Clonotype sharing among donors was thought likely to change with sequencing depth. Around 5.3% of naive CD4 clonotypes were shared across a few donors.

Germline assignment: CDR1 LGHNA and CDR2 YNFKEQ. The CDR3 spans 14 residues. Trimming cost V 1 base and J 6 bases, with 10 bases left between them. The rearrangement links TRBV4-2 to TRBJ1-3; D is ambiguous. The sequencing input was naive CD8+ T cells from PBMCs. The clonotype was recovered from a man younger than 35 in good health. Some clones in this sample may be carry-over from other donors' samples. The CDR3 reads CASSQGLGENTIYF. For the CDR3, the DNA is TGTGCCAGCAGCCAAGGTTTAGGAGAAAACACCATATATTTT.